This T cell receptor beta chain was sequenced during a study of metastatic and nonmetastatic thyroid tumors. Germline V gives CDR1 DFQATT, CDR2 SNEGSKA (reference sequence). There are 13 residues in the CDR3. The V and J ends lost 3 bases and 0 bases respectively, with 6 bases between them. Using MiXCR, TCRdb re-called clones from the PCR reads. The sample has some 34,000 clones, about a sixth seen once. Thyroid surgery was performed in patients who had received no treatment beforehand. This clone appeared many times. What was sequenced was blood. The chain recombines TRBV20-1 with TRBJ1-5; D unresolved. This TCR was sampled from a female donor with papillary thyroid cancer or a benign thyroid nodule (not recorded which). Some clones in this sample may be carry-over from other donors' samples. CDR3 in amino acids: CSASFVSNQPQHF. The DNA of the CDR3 is TGCAGTGCTAGTTTCGTTAGCAATCAGCCCCAGCATTTT.